Below, one T cell receptor beta chain is given with its context. TCRdb's copy holds only in-frame clones and misses some; the assay was immunoSEQ multiplex PCR. The sample includes over 150,000 clones, 86% of them seen just once. The source of the sample is a study of T cell responses to AZD1222 COVID-19 vaccine. The CDR3 has 15 amino acids. Looked up from germline, CDR1 is SGHNT and CDR2 is YENEEA. V was cut by 5 bases and J by 4 bases, with 15 bases left in between. V usage is TRBV11-3 and J usage is TRBJ2-1; unclear D gene. The source of this sequence is an adult in good health. The sequences come from peripheral blood, collected on day 0 of MenACWY control vaccination. The CDR3 DNA reads TGTGCCAGCAGCAAAGGTCCCGCGGTATACAATGAGCAGTTCTTC. Translating it yields CASSKGPAVYNEQFF.